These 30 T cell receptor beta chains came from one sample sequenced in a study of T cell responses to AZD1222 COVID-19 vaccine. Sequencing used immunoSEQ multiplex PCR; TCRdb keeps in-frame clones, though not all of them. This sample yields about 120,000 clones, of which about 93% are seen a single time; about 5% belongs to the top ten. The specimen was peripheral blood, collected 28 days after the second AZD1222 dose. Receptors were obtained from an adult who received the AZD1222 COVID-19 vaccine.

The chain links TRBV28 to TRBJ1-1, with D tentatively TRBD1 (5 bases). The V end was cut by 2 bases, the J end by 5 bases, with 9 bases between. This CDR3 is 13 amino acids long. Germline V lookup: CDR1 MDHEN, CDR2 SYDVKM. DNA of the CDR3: TGTGCCAGCAGTTTACCAGGGCGGACTGAAGCTTTCTTT. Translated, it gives CASSLPGRTEAFF.

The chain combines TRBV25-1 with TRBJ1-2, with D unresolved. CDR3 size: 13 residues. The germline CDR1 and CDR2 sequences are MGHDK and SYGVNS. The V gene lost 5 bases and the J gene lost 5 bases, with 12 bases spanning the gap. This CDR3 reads CASSQGVEYGYTF. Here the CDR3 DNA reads TGTGCCAGCAGTCAAGGTGTGGAGTATGGCTACACCTTC.

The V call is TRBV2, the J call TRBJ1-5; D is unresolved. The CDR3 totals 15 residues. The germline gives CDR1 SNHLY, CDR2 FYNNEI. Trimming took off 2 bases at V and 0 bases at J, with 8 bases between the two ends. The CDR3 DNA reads TGTGCCAGCAGTGAACAGACCGATAGCAATCAGCCCCAGCATTTT. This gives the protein CASSEQTDSNQPQHF.

CDR3 bases: TGCGCCAGCAGCCCGGGGGTGCGCTCCTACAATGAGCAGTTCTTC. It encodes CASSPGVRSYNEQFF. The rearrangement uses TRBV5-1 and TRBJ2-1, with D maybe TRBD2 (6 bases). The CDR3 contains 15 residues. Trimming cost V 4 bases and J 0 bases, with 11 bases left between them. Germline V gene data show CDR1 as SGHRS and CDR2 as YFSETQ.

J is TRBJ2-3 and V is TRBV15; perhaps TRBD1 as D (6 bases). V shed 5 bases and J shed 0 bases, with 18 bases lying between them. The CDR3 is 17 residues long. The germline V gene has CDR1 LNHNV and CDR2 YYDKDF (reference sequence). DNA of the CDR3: TGTGCCACCAGCCAGGGGTTTCCTCCGGTTAGCACAGATACGCAGTATTTT. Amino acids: CATSQGFPPVSTDTQYF.

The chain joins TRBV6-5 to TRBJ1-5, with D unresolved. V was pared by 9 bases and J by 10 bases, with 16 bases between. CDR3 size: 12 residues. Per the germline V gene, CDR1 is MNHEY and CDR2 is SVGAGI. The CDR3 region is CARGFAFTPQHF. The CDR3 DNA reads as TGTGCCAGGGGTTTCGCATTCACCCCCCAGCATTTT.

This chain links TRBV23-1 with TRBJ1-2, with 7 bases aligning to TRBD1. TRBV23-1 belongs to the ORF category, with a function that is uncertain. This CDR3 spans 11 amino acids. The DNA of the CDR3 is TGCGACAAAAACAGGGGCAGGTGCTACACCTTC. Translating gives CDKNRGRCYTF.

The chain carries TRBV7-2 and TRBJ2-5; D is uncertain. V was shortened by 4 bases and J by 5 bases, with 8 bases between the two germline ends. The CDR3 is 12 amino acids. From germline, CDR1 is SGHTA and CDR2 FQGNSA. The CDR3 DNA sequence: TGTGCCAGCAGCTCCGTCCTGGAGACCCAGTACTTC. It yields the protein CASSSVLETQYF. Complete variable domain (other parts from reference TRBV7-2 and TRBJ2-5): GAGVSQSPSNKVTEKGKDVELRCDPISGHTALYWYRQSLGQGLEFLIYFQGNSAPDKSGLPSDRFSAERTGGSVSTLTIQRTQQEDSAVYLCASSSVLETQYFGPGTRLLVL.

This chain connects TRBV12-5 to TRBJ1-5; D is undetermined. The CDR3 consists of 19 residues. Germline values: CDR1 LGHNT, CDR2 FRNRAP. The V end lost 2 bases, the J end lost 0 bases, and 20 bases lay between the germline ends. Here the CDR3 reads CASGLSFGSAPYSNQPQHF. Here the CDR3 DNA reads TGTGCTAGTGGTTTGAGTTTTGGGTCCGCCCCTTATAGCAATCAGCCCCAGCATTTT.

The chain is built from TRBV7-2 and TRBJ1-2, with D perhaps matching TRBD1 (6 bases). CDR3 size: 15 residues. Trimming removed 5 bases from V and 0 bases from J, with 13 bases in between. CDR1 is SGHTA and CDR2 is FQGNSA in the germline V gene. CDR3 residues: CASSLGTKANYGYTF. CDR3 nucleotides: TGTGCCAGCAGCCTCGGGACAAAAGCTAACTATGGCTACACCTTC.

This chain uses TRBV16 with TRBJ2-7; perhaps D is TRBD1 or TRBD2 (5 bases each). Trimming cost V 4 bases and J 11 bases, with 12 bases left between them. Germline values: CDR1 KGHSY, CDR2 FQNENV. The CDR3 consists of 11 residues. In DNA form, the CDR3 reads TGTGCCAGCAGCCTGAGGGGTGAAGAGTACTTC. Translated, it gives CASSLRGEEYF.

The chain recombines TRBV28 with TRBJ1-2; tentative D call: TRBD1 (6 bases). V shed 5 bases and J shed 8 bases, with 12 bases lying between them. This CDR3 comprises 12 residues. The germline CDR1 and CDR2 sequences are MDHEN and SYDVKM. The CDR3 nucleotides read TGTGCCAGCAGTCCGGGGGGCATAGGCTACACCTTC. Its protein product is CASSPGGIGYTF.

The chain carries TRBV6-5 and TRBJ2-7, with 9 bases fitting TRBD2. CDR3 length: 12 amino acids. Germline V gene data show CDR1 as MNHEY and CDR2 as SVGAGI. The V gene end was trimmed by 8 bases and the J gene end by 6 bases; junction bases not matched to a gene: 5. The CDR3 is CASAGGLGEQYF. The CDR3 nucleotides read TGTGCCAGCGCGGGAGGGCTTGGCGAGCAGTACTTC.

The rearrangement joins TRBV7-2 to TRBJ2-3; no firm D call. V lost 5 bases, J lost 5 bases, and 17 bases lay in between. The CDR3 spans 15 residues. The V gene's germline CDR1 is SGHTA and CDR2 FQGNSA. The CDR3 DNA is TGTGCCAGCAGCCCGACCCGAGAGCAGAAAGATACGCAGTATTTT. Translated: CASSPTREQKDTQYF.

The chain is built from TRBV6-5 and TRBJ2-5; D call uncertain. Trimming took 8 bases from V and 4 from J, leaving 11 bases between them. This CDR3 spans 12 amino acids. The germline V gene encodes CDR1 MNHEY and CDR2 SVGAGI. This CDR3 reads CASGDRRETQYF. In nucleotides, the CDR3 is TGTGCCAGCGGAGACCGACGAGAGACCCAGTACTTC.

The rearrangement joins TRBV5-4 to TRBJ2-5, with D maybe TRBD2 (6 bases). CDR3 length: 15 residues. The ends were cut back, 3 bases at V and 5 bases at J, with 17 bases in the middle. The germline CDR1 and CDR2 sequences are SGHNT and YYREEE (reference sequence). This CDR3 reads CASSSVREFRETQYF. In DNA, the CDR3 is TGTGCCAGCAGCTCCGTTCGGGAGTTCCGGGAGACCCAGTACTTC.

The CDR3: CASRTLGGISYEQYF. CDR3 DNA: TGTGCCAGCAGAACACTCGGCGGAATCTCCTACGAGCAGTACTTC. This chain joins TRBV27 and TRBJ2-7; D not certain. Germline assignment: CDR1 MNHEY and CDR2 SMNVEV (reference sequence). Trimming removed 6 bases at V and 0 bases at J, with 15 bases between. The CDR3 loop spans 15 amino acids.

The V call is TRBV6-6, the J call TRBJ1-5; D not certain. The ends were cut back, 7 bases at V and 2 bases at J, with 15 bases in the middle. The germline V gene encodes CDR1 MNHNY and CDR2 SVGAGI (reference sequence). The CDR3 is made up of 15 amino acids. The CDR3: CASTPRLGGNQPQHF. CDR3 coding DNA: TGTGCCAGCACCCCCCGATTGGGAGGCAATCAGCCCCAGCATTTT.

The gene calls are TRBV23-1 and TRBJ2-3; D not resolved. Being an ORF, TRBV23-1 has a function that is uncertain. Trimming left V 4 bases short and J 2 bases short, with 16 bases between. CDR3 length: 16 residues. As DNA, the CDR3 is TGCGCCAGCAGTCCCAGCAGGACGGAGAACACAGATACGCAGTATTTT. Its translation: CASSPSRTENTDTQYF.

The CDR3 DNA is TGTGCCAGCAGCTTGGCGAGGATTGACACAGATACGCAGTATTTT. It yields the protein CASSLARIDTDTQYF. The rearrangement uses TRBV5-5 and TRBJ2-3; D gene uncertain. V lost 0 bases to trimming and J lost 2 bases, with 10 bases between them. This CDR3 has 15 amino acids. Germline CDR1 is SGHKS and CDR2 is YYEKEE (reference sequence).

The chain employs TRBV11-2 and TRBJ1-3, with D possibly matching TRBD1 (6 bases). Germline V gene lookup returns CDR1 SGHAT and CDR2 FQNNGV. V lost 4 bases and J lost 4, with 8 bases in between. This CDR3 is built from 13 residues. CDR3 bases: TGTGCCAGCAGCTCGGACAGCGGAAACACCATATATTTT. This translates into CASSSDSGNTIYF.

The CDR3 DNA reads as TGCGCCAGCAGCTTGGGCAGGGGGCAAGCCGGGGAGCTGTTTTTT. Its protein product is CASSLGRGQAGELFF. The chain links TRBV5-1 to TRBJ2-2, with 8 bases lining up with TRBD1. The CDR3 contains 15 residues. The V and J ends lost 0 bases and 6 bases, in that order; junction bases with no gene match: 4. CDR1 and CDR2 from the germline V gene are SGHRS and YFSETQ. The full variable domain, its missing parts supplied by reference TRBV5-1 and TRBJ2-2, is KAGVTQTPRYLIKTRGQQVTLSCSPISGHRSVSWYQQTPGQGLQFLFEYFSETQRNKGNFPGRFSGRQFSNSRSEMNVSTLELGDSALYLCASSLGRGQAGELFFGEGSRLTVL.

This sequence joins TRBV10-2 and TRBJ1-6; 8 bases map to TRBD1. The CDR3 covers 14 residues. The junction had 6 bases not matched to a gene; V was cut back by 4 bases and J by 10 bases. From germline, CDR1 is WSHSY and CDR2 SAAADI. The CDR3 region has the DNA TGCGCCAGCAGTGGTGCGAGACAGGGGTCACCCCTCCACTTT. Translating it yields CASSGARQGSPLHF.

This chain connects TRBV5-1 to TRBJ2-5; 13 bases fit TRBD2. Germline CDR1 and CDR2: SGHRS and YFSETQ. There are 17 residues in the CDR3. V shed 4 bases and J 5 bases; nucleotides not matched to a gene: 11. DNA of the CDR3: TGCGCCAGCAGCGGGGGAACTAGCGGGAGGGCCGGGGAGACCCAGTACTTC. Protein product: CASSGGTSGRAGETQYF. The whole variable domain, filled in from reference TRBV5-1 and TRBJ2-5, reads KAGVTQTPRYLIKTRGQQVTLSCSPISGHRSVSWYQQTPGQGLQFLFEYFSETQRNKGNFPGRFSGRQFSNSRSEMNVSTLELGDSALYLCASSGGTSGRAGETQYFGPGTRLLVL.

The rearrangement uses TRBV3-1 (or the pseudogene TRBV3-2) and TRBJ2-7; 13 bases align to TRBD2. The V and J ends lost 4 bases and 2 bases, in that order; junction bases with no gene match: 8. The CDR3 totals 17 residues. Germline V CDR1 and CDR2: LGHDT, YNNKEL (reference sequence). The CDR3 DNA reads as TGTGCCAGCAGCCGCGGACTAGCGGGGGCCAATACCTACGAGCAGTACTTC. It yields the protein CASSRGLAGANTYEQYF.

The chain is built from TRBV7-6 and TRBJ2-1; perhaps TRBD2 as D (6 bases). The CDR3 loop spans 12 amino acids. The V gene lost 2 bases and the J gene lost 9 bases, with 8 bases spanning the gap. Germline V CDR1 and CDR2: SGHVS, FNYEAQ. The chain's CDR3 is CASSLLRGEQFF. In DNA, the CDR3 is TGTGCCAGCAGCTTACTGCGGGGTGAGCAGTTCTTC.

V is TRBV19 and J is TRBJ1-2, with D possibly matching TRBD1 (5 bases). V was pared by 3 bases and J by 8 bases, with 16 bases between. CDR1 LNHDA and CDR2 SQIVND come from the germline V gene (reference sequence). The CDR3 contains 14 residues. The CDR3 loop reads CASSIEGLVGGYTF. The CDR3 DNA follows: TGTGCCAGTAGTATTGAGGGACTAGTGGGAGGCTACACCTTC.

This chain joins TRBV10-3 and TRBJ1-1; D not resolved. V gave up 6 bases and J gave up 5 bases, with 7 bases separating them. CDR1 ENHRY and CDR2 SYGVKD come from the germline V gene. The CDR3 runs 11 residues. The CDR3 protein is CAIREGTEAFF. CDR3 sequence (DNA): TGTGCCATCAGGGAGGGAACTGAAGCTTTCTTT.

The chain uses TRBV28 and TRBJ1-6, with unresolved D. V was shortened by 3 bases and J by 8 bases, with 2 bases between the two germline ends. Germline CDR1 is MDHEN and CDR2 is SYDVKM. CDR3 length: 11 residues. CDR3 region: CASSFDSPLHF. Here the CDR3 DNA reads TGTGCCAGCAGTTTTGATTCACCCCTCCACTTT. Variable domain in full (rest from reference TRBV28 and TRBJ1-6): DVKVTQSSRYLVKRTGEKVFLECVQDMDHENMFWYRQDPGLGLRLIYFSYDVKMKEKGDIPEGYSVSREKKERFSLILESASTNQTSMYLCASSFDSPLHFGNGTRLTVT.

CDR3 amino acids: CASSLVAGENEQYF. DNA for the CDR3: TGTGCCAGCAGCTTAGTTGCGGGAGAAAACGAGCAGTACTTC. The rearrangement uses TRBV7-2 and TRBJ2-7, with TRBD2 matching over 7 bases. Trimming removed 1 base from V and 5 bases from J; junction bases left unmatched: 5. The V gene's germline CDR1 is SGHTA and CDR2 FQGNSA. The CDR3 contains 14 residues.